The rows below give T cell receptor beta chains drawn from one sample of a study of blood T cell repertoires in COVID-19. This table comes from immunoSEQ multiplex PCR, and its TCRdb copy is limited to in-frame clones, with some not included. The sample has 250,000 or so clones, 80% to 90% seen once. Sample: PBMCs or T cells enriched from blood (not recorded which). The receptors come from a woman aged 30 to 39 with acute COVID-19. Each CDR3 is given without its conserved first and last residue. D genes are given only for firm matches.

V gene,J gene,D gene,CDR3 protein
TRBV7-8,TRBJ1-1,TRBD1,ASSLILDRAPEAF
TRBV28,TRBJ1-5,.,ASSQGGGNQPQH
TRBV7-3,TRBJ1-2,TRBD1,ASSTAQGAEGYT
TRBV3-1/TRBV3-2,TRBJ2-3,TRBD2,ASSRRDYRTDTQY
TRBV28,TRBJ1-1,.,ASSPRSYTEAF
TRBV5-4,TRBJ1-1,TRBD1,ASSQGGGGATEAF
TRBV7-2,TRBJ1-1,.,ASRPRGATSSNTEAF
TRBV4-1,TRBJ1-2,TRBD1,ASSQDGTGDGYT
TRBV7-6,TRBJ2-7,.,ASSLGDIRNEQY
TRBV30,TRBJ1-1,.,AWRRLGNTEAF
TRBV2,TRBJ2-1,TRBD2,ASTEGWDYYYNEQF
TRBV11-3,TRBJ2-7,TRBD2,ASRTRVRGRRLVYEQY
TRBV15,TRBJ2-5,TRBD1,ATSKRTGQETQY
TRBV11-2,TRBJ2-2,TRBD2,ASSLDLAGNTGELF
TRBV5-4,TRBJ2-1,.,ASSRGSGDTF
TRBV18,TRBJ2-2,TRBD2,ASSPLLAENTGELF
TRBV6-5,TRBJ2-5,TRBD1,ASSQGAATETQY
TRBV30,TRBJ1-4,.,AWSDRNTNEKLF
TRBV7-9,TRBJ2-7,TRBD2,ASSFPVGLAGRDEQY
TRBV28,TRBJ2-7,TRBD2,ASSIISGGEQY
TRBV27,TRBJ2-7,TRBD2,ASSSLGTSGIRSYEQY
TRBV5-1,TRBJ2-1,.,ASSPGNEQF
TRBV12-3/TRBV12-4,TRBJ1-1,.,ASRRPNTEAF
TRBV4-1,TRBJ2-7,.,ASSQDPATRGEQY
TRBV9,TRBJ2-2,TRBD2,ASSPWGGSGGTGELF
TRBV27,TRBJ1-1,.,ASSLREHTEAF
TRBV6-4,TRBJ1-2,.,ASSAEGRALYGYT
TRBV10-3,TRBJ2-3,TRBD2,AISDLSSGTDTQY
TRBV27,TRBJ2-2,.,ASRDKTGGNTGELF
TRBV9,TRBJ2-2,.,ASSVAVGNTGELF
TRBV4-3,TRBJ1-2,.,ASSQAEGSPLNGYT
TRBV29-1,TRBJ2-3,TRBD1,SVGAGGSGSRTDTQY
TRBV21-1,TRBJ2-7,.,ASSPTGKGISYEQY
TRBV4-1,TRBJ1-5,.,ASTGGLNQPQH
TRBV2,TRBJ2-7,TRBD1,ASIGQGRFSVYEQY
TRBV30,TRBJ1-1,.,AWSSPDRNTEAF
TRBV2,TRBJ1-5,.,ASSGDQGWEPQH